The entry below describes one T cell receptor beta chain. Its ends do not fully match the called genes, so a read error is possible. The study extracted blood RNA from unsorted whole blood and also extracted germline DNA. The data belong to a study of tumor-infiltrating lymphocytes in primary liver carcinoma. Priming with a constant-region primer yielded TCR beta cDNA from approximately 500 ng total RNA. Slightly modified ARM-PCR served as the procedure for the TCR beta libraries. These libraries came from three rounds of nested multiplex PCR. For 10 cycles apiece, the opening two PCR rounds ran with TRBV1-TRBV30 forward primers and a C-beta reverse primer. TCRdb analysed the multiplex PCR reads with MiXCR anew, one entry per CDR3 protein. The data show around 330,000 distinct CDR3 sequences, 50% to 60% seen once. This CDR3 region has 16 residues. Per the germline V gene, CDR1 is SGHAT and CDR2 is FQNNGV.

Sequenced input: peripheral blood. This sequence was found in a woman in her 30s with primary liver carcinoma and hepatitis B virus infection. The genes are TRBV11-2 and TRBJ2-1; D perhaps matches TRBD1 (6 bases). CDR3 bases: TGTGCCAGCAGCTTAGTGACAGGAGGCCGTTACAATGAGCACTTCTTC. Translated, it gives CASSLVTGGRYNEHFF.